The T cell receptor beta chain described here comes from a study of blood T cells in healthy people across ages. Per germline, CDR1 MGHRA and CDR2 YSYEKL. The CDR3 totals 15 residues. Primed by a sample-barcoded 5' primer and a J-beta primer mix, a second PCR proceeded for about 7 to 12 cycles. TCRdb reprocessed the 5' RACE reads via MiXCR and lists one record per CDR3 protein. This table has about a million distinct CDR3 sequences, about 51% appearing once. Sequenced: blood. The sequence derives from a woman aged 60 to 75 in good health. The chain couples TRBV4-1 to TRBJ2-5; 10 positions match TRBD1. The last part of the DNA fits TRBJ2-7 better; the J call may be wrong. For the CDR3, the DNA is TGCGCCAGCAGCCCCGACAGGGGGCAGCGTTACGAGCAGTACTTC. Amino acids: CASSPDRGQRYEQYF.